This entry describes one T cell receptor (beta chain). CDR3 length: 13 residues. J was trimmed by 3 bases and V by 6 bases; bases with no gene match: 4. Germline-derived CDR1 and CDR2 are MDHEN and SYDVKM. Authors' methods: From reference gene primer amplification, estimates of nucleated cell counts were derived. The protocol was immunoSEQ multiplex PCR, while the TCRdb copy is restricted to in-frame clones and leaves out a portion. The V and J calls and clone size are taken from that table; D and trimming were inferred from the DNA. The sample consists of 300,000 or so clones, approximately 88% of them appearing once. This sample stems from a study of blood T cell repertoires in COVID-19.

The V gene is TRBV28, the J gene TRBJ2-7; 8 nucleotides match TRBD1. This sequence originates from a woman aged 25 to 39 who had recovered from COVID-19. Sequencing used peripheral blood. The CDR3, as DNA: TGTGCCAGCAGAGAACAGGGGGTCTACGAGCAGTACTTC. This gives the protein CASREQGVYEQYF.